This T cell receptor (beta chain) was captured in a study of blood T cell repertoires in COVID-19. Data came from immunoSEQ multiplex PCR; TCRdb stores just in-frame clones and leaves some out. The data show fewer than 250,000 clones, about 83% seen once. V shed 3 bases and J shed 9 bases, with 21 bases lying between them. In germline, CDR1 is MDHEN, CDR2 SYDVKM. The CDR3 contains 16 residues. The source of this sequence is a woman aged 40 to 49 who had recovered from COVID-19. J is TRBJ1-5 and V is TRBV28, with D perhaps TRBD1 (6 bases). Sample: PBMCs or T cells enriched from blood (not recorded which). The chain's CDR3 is CASSFDLLRGIRPQHF. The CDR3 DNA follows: TGTGCCAGCAGTTTTGACTTATTAAGGGGGATCAGGCCCCAGCATTTT.